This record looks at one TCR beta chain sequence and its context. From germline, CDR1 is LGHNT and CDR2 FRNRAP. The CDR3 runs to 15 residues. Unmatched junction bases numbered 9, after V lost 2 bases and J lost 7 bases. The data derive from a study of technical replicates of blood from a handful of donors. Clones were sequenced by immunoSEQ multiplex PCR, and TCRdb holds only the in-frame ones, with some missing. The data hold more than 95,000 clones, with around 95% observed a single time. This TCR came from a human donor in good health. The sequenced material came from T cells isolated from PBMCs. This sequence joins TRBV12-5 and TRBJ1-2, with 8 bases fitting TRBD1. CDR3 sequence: CASGLTTGAGSGYTF. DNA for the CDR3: TGTGCTAGTGGTTTGACGACAGGGGCGGGTAGTGGCTACACCTTC.